This T cell receptor (beta chain) comes out of a study of shared clonotypes between healthy human individuals. CDR1 and CDR2 from the germline V gene are GTSNPN and SVGIG (reference sequence). This CDR3 region has 12 residues. V lost 2 bases to trimming and J lost 3 bases, with 7 bases between them. Some clones are missing from TCRdb's copy, which holds only in-frame ones; the method was immunoSEQ multiplex PCR. Among roughly 500,000 clones listed, approximately 81% were seen once. The sequenced sample was PBMCs. The rearrangement links TRBV30 to TRBJ1-2; no clear D gene. This clonotype was obtained from a woman aged 35 to 49 in good health. Some clones in this sample may be carry-over from other donors' samples. The CDR3 region is CAWSSEHYGYTF. The CDR3 DNA reads TGTGCCTGGAGTTCAGAACACTATGGCTACACCTTC.